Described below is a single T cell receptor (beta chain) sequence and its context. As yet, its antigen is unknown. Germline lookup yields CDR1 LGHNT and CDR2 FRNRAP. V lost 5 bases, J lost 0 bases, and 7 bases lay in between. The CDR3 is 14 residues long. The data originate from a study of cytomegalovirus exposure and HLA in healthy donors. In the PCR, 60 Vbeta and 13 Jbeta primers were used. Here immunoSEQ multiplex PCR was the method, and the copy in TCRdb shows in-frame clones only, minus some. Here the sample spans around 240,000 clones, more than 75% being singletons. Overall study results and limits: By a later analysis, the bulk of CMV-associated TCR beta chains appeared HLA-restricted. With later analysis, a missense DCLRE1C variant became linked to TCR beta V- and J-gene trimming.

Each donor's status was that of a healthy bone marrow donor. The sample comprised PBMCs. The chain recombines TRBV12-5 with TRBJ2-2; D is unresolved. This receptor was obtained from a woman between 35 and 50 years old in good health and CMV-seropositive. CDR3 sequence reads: CASGNQANTGELFF. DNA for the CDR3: TGTGCTAGTGGTAACCAGGCGAACACCGGGGAGCTGTTTTTT.